Below, one T cell receptor beta chain is given with its context. Its matching antigen is unknown. The PCR contained 60 Vbeta and 13 Jbeta primers. Repertoires were generated with immunoSEQ multiplex PCR, while TCRdb's copy carries only in-frame clones and drops some. The sample comprises around 260,000 clones, about 80% of which are singletons, and over 0.3% rests with the top ten. The data originate from a study of cytomegalovirus exposure and HLA in healthy donors. In the study overall: For the approximately 400 genotyped donors, approximately 83% fell within the Caucasian-associated ancestry cluster.

Findings and caveats of the study: Across HLA loci, a later analysis found differing TCR association rates, with DRB1 most and HLA-C fewest.

The germline CDR1 and CDR2 sequences are SGHTA and FQGTGA. The CDR3 sequence is 17 residues long. Unmatched junction bases numbered 13, after V lost 10 bases and J lost 1 base. V usage is TRBV7-3 and J usage is TRBJ1-5, with 10 bases lining up with TRBD1. The sequence derives from a girl aged 2-10 years in good health and CMV-seronegative. The specimen was PBMCs. The CDR3 DNA follows: TGTGCCAACCTCCCAGAGGGACAGGGGTCGAGCAATCAGCCCCAGCATTTT. Its protein product is CANLPEGQGSSNQPQHF.